This T cell receptor (beta chain) appears in the sequencing data of a study of T cells in Graves' hyperthyroidism and ophthalmopathy. On this clonotype itself: With a much larger clone just one base away, this may be a read error.

CDR3 length: 17 residues. Germline CDR1 reads MDHEN; CDR2 reads SYDVKM. V lost 1 base, J lost 4 bases, and 9 bases stayed unmatched. The CDR3 regions of TCR beta were amplified from RNA transcripts. Primed by the HTBI set, a first-round RT-PCR was run on the TCR CDR3. TCRdb ran MiXCR on the multiplex PCR reads and lists one entry per CDR3 protein. Among 540,000 or so distinct CDR3 sequences, around a sixth were seen once, and the ten largest hold under 7.5%. This receptor was taken from a woman between 25 and 40 years old with Graves' hyperthyroidism. The chain links TRBV28 to TRBJ2-7; TRBD1 agrees at 11 bases. The sequenced material came from blood. CDR3 nucleotides: TGTGCCAGCAGTTTATTCGCGGGGGGACAGGGGGGGTACGAGCAGTACTTC. Amino acid sequence: CASSLFAGGQGGYEQYF.